By its share, the clone carrying this T cell receptor (delta chain) is medium-sized (0.01 to 0.1%). These data belong to a study of gamma-delta T cells after stem cell transplantation. The V end lost 5 bases, the J end lost 3 bases, and 28 bases lay between the germline ends. CDR1 and CDR2 (germline): TVYSNPD, GDNSRS (reference sequence). The CDR3 covers 17 residues. TCRdb fed the RT-PCR reads to CATT. The repertoire holds more than 1,000 delta-chain clones, about 5.2% seen once, with under 25% in the top ten. This clonotype was obtained from a human donor. It is not recorded whose cells these are; they may come from a transplant donor. The chain recombines TRDV3 with TRDJ1; D perhaps matches TRDD2 (6 bases). The sequencing sample was made of gamma-delta T cells. CDR3 region: CAVRMPSMYSISDKLIF. The CDR3 DNA sequence: TGTGCCGTAAGGATGCCTTCCATGTATTCGATCTCCGATAAACTCATCTTT.